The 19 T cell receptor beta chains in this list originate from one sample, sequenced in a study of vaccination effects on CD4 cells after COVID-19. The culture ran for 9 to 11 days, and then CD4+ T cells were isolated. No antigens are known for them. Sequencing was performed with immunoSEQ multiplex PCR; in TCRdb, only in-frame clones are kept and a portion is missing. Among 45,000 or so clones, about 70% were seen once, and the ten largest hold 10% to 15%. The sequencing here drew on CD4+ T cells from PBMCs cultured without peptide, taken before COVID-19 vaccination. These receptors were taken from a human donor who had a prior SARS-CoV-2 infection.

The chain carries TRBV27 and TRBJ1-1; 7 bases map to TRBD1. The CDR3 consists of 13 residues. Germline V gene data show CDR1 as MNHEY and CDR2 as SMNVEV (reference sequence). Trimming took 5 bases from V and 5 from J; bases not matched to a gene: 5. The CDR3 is CASSATRGTEAFF. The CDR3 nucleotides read TGTGCCAGCAGTGCGACCAGGGGGACTGAAGCTTTCTTT.

The DNA of the CDR3 is TGTGCCACCAGCAGAGGGGGGGGCAGGATGAACACTGAAGCTTTCTTT. Translated: CATSRGGGRMNTEAFF. The chain links TRBV15 to TRBJ1-1, with D possibly being TRBD1 (6 bases). Trimming pared 1 base from V and 0 bases from J, leaving 12 bases between. The CDR3 spans 16 residues. CDR1 and CDR2 from the germline V gene are LNHNV and YYDKDF (reference sequence).

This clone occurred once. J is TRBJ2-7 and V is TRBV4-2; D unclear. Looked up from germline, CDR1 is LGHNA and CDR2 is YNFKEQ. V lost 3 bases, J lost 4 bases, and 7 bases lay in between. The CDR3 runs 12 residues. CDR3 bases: TGTGCCAGCAGCCAGACGGTGTACGAGCAGTACTTC. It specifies CASSQTVYEQYF.

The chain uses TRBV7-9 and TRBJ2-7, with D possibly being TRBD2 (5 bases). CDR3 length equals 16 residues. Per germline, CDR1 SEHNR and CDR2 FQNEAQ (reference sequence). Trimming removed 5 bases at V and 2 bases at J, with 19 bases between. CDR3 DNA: TGTGCCAGCAGCCGACGATCCAGCGGACTTACCTACGAGCAGTACTTC. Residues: CASSRRSSGLTYEQYF.

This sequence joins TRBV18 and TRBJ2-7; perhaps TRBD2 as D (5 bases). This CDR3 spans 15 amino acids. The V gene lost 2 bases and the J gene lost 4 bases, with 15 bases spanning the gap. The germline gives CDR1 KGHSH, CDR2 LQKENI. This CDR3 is CASSPVALGGYEQYF. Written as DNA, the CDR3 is TGTGCCAGCTCACCAGTTGCACTAGGCGGTTACGAGCAGTACTTC.

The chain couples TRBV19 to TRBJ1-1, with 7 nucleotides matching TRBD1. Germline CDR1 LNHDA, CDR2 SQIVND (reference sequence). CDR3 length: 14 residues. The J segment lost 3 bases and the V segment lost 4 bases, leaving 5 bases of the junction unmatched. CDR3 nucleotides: TGTGCCAGTAGTAGACAGGGTTTTGACACTGAAGCTTTCTTT. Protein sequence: CASSRQGFDTEAFF.

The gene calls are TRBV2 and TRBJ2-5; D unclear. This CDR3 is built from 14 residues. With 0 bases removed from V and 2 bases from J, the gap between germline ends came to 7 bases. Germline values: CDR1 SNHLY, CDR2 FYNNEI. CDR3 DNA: TGTGCCAGCAGTGAAGCGACGAGGCAAGAGACCCAGTACTTC. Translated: CASSEATRQETQYF.

The CDR3 DNA is TGTGCCAGCAGCCACCGGGACAGGGGAACGCAGGAGCAGTACTTC. This translates into CASSHRDRGTQEQYF. The rearrangement links TRBV4-2 to TRBJ2-7, with 10 nucleotides matching TRBD1. The trim removed 3 bases at V and 7 bases at J, leaving 9 bases unmatched. CDR3 length: 15 residues. The germline V gene has CDR1 LGHNA and CDR2 YNFKEQ.

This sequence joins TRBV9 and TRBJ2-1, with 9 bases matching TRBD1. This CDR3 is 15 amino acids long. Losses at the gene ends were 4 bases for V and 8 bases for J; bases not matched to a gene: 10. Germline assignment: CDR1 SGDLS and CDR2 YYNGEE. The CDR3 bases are TGTGCCAGCAGCCCAAGACAGGGGGTGTTGGATGAGCAGTTCTTC. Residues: CASSPRQGVLDEQFF.

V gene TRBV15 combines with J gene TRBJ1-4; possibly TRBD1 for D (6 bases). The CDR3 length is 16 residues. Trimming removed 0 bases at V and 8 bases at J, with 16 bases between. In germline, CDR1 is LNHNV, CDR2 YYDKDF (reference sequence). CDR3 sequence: CATSREPDSRSEKLFF. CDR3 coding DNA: TGTGCCACCAGCAGAGAACCGGACAGTAGAAGCGAAAAACTGTTTTTT. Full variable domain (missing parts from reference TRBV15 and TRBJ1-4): DAMVIQNPRYQVTQFGKPVTLSCSQTLNHNVMYWYQQKSSQAPKLLFHYYDKDFNNEADTPDNFQSRRPNTSFCFLDIRSPGLGDTAMYLCATSREPDSRSEKLFFGSGTQLSVL.

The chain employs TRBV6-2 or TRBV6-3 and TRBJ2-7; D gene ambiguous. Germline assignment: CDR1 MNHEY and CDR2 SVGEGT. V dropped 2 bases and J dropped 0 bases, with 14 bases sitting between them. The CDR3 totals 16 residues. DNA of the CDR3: TGTGCCAGCAGTTACGGCGGTCCCTATTTCTCCTACGAGCAGTACTTC. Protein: CASSYGGPYFSYEQYF.

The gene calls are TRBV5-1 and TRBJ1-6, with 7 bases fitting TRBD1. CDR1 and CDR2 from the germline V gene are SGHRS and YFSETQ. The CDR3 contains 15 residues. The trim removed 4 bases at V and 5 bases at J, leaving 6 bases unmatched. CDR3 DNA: TGCGCCAGCAGCAGCACGACAGGGAATAATTCACCCCTCCACTTT. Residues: CASSSTTGNNSPLHF.

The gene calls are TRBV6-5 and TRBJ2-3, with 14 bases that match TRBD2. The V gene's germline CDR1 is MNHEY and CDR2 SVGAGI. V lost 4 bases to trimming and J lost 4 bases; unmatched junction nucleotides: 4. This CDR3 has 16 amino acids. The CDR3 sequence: CASSSTSGRAPDTQYF. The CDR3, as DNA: TGTGCCAGCAGTTCGACTAGCGGGAGGGCCCCAGATACGCAGTATTTT.

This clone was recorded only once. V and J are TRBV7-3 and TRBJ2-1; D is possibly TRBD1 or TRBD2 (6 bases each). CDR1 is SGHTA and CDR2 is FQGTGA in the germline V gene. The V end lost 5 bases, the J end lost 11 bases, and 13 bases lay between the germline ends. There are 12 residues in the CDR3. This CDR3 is CASSAGHSKQFF. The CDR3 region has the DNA TGTGCCAGCAGCGCGGGACACTCAAAGCAGTTCTTC.

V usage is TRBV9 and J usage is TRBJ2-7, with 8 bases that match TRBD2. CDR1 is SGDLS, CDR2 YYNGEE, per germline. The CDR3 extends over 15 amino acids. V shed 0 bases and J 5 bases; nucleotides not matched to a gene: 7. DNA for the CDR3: TGTGCCAGCAGCGTAGAGGGACTAGGGGTCGACGAGCAGTACTTC. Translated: CASSVEGLGVDEQYF.

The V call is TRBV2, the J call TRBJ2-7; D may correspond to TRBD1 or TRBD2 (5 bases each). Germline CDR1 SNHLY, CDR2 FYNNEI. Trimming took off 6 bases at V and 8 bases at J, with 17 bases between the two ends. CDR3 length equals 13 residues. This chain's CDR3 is CASRYGATEQQYF. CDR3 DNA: TGTGCCAGCAGATACGGGGCTACCGAACAGCAGTACTTC.

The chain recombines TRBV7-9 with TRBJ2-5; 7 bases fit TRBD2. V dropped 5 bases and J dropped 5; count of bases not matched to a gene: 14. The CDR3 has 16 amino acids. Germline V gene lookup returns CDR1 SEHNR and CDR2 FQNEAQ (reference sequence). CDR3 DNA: TGTGCCAGCAGCCCCCGCGGCGCGGGAGAGGGGGAGACCCAGTACTTC. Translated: CASSPRGAGEGETQYF. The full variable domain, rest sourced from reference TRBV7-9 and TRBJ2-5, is DTGVSQNPRHKITKRGQNVTFRCDPISEHNRLYWYRQTLGQGPEFLTYFQNEAQLEKSRLLSDRFSAERPKGSFSTLEIQRTEQGDSAMYLCASSPRGAGEGETQYFGPGTRLLVL.

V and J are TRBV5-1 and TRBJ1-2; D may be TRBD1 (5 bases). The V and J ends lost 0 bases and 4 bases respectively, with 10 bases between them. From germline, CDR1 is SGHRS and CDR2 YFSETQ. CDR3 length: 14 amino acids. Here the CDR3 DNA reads TGCGCCAGCAGCTTGGGACAGCAACCCTATGGCTACACCTTC. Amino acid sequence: CASSLGQQPYGYTF.

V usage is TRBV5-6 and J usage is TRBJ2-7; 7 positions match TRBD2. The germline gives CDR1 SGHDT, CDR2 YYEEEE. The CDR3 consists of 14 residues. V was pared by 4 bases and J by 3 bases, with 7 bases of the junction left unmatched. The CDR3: CASSTGLNLYEQYF. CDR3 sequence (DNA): TGTGCCAGCAGCACGGGACTAAACCTCTACGAGCAGTACTTC.